Presented here are 12 T cell receptor beta chains from one specimen sequenced in a study of Graves' ophthalmopathy and Graves' hyperthyroidism. RNA transcripts served as template for amplifying TCR beta CDR3 sequences. First-round RT-PCR used HTBI primers; second-round multiplex PCR followed. From the multiplex PCR reads, TCRdb called clonotypes with MiXCR, one entry per CDR3 protein. The sample contains about 1.2 million distinct CDR3 sequences, roughly 35% of which appear only once. The sequencing sample was made of peripheral blood or thyroid tissue (not recorded which). These receptors all come from an adult man with Graves' hyperthyroidism.

For this clonotype: This CDR3 is missing its conserved last phenylalanine or tryptophan, likely due to a read error. The DNA is omitted, as the CDR3 cannot be located on it reliably, and the CDR3 follows TCRdb's listing. The chain joins TRBV29-1 to TRBJ1-4. Germline lookup yields CDR1 SQVTM and CDR2 ANQGSEA. The CDR3 comprises 8 residues, both ends counted. CDR3 loop: CSVPRAPY.

This clonotype was recorded at least ten times. The chain uses TRBV25-1 and TRBJ2-7; D is uncertain. Germline V gene lookup returns CDR1 MGHDK and CDR2 SYGVNS. Trimming removed 1 base from V and 2 bases from J, with 6 bases in between. CDR3 length equals 13 residues. CDR3 amino acids: CASSESRPYEQYF. CDR3 coding DNA: TGTGCCAGCAGTGAATCCAGACCCTACGAGCAGTACTTC.

This clonotype has just a few counts. The genes are TRBV9 and TRBJ2-7; the D gene is possibly TRBD2 (6 bases). V dropped 6 bases and J dropped 2 bases, with 15 bases sitting between them. Germline lookup yields CDR1 SGDLS and CDR2 YYNGEE. This CDR3 is 14 amino acids long. As DNA, the CDR3 is TGTGCCAGCATGCCGGGGGAAACCACCTACGAGCAGTACTTC. Encoded protein: CASMPGETTYEQYF.

This sequence joins TRBV11-3 and TRBJ2-7; D unresolved. Per germline, CDR1 SGHNT and CDR2 YENEEA. V was shortened by 5 bases and J by 2 bases, with 10 bases between the two germline ends. The CDR3 covers 13 residues. Written as DNA, the CDR3 is TGTGCCAGCAGCCGGTTACATGCCTACGAGCAGTACTTC. It yields the protein CASSRLHAYEQYF.

The chain joins TRBV20-1 to TRBJ2-2; tentative D call: TRBD2 (5 bases). Germline V CDR1 and CDR2: DFQATT, SNEGSKA (reference sequence). V gave up 7 bases and J gave up 4 bases, with 19 bases separating them. CDR3 length: 15 residues. The CDR3 DNA reads as TGCAGTGGGGTCGGGCACCGGGGAAGCACCGGGGAGCTGTTTTTT. It specifies CSGVGHRGSTGELFF.

The CDR3 reads CASSRGSGEVREQYF. Here the CDR3 DNA reads TGCGCCAGCAGCCGGGGTTCAGGGGAGGTGCGGGAGCAGTACTTC. V gene TRBV4-3 combines with J gene TRBJ2-7; D could derive from TRBD1 or TRBD2 (6 bases each). This CDR3 has 15 amino acids. The V end lost 4 bases, the J end lost 7 bases, and 20 bases lay between the germline ends. Germline V gives CDR1 LGHNA, CDR2 YSLEER.

This clonotype was seen only a few times. J is TRBJ2-5 and V is TRBV14; 7 bases agree with TRBD1. With V trimmed by 6 bases and J by 1 base, 8 bases remained unmatched. Germline CDR1 and CDR2: SGHDN and FVKESK. CDR3 length: 15 amino acids. The CDR3 DNA is TGTGCCAGCAGTCAACAGGGGATTGGCCAAGAGACCCAGTACTTC. Protein sequence: CASSQQGIGQETQYF. The whole variable domain, remainder taken from reference TRBV14 and TRBJ2-5, is EAGVTQFPSHSVIEKGQTVTLRCDPISGHDNLYWYRRVMGKEIKFLLHFVKESKQDESGMPNNRFLAERTGGTYSTLKVQPAELEDSGVYFCASSQQGIGQETQYFGPGTRLLVL.

Comment on this clonotype: The junction does not match germline at one end; this may be a read error. The genes are TRBV25-1 and TRBJ2-2, with D perhaps matching TRBD1 (5 bases). Germline V lookup: CDR1 MGHDK, CDR2 SYGVNS. The CDR3 is 15 residues long. CDR3 sequence reads: CAWSVQAQNTGELFF. For the CDR3, the DNA is TGTGCCTGGAGTGTACAGGCCCAGAACACTGGGGAGCTGTTTTTT.

The genes are TRBV14 and TRBJ1-2; the match to TRBD1 covers 9 bases. The germline gives CDR1 SGHDN, CDR2 FVKESK. Trimming cost V 3 bases and J 8 bases; bases outside gene matches: 13. CDR3 length: 16 residues. As DNA, the CDR3 is TGTGCCAGCAGCCAGGCGGGACAGGGAGGAAATAAGGGCTACACCTTC. Amino acids: CASSQAGQGGNKGYTF.

This clonotype has a handful of counts. This chain uses TRBV9 with TRBJ2-7; perhaps TRBD1 as D (5 bases). This CDR3 has 14 amino acids. The V and J ends lost 0 bases and 3 bases respectively, with 10 bases between them. CDR1 is SGDLS, CDR2 YYNGEE, per germline. CDR3 sequence reads: CASSVGGPLYEQYF. Here the CDR3 DNA reads TGTGCCAGCAGCGTAGGGGGCCCCCTCTACGAGCAGTACTTC.

This clonotype showed up many times. The chain recombines TRBV10-3 with TRBJ1-2; D is undetermined. Germline V gives CDR1 ENHRY, CDR2 SYGVKD. CDR3 length: 12 amino acids. V was shortened by 2 bases and J by 2 bases, with 3 bases between the two germline ends. The CDR3 here is CAISEGNYGYTF. The CDR3 DNA reads as TGTGCCATCAGTGAGGGGAACTATGGCTACACCTTC.

CDR3 bases: TGTGCCAGCACCCCCGGCAGCTATGGCTACACCTTC. Protein sequence: CASTPGSYGYTF. The chain carries TRBV6-1 and TRBJ1-2; unclear D gene. The germline CDR1 and CDR2 sequences are MNHNS and SASEGT. The CDR3 extends over 12 amino acids. V was shortened by 7 bases and J by 4 bases, with 10 bases between the two germline ends.